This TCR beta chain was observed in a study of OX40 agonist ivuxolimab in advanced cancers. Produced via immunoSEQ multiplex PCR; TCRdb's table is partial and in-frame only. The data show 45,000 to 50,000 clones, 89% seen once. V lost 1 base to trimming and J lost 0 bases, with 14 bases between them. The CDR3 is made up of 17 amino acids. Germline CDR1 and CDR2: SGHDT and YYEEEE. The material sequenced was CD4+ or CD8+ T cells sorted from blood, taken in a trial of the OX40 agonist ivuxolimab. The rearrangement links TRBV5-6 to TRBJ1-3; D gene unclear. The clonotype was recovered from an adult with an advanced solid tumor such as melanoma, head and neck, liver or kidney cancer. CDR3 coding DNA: TGTGCCAGCAGCTTGTATGAGGGAGCCTCCTCTGGAAACACCATATATTTT. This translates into CASSLYEGASSGNTIYF.